Following are 18 T cell receptor beta chains from one sample sequenced in a study of Tregs in tolerant kidney transplant recipients. Only in-frame clones appear in the TCRdb table, and some are missing; sequencing was by immunoSEQ multiplex PCR. Of some 250,000 clones in the sample, about four fifths were seen once. The sequencing sample was made of CD4+ T cells from blood. These receptors were collected from a human donor in good health.

This clone appeared a single time. J is TRBJ1-5 and V is TRBV5-1, with D uncertain. Trimming removed 0 bases from V and 5 bases from J, with 6 bases in between. The CDR3 sequence is 13 residues long. Germline CDR1 SGHRS, CDR2 YFSETQ. CDR3 DNA: TGCGCCAGCAGCTTGGTTCCAGATCAGCCCCAGCATTTT. Protein: CASSLVPDQPQHF.

This rearrangement joins TRBV11-2 to TRBJ2-7; the D call may be TRBD1 or TRBD2 (7 bases each). CDR3 length equals 15 residues. The germline V gene encodes CDR1 SGHAT and CDR2 FQNNGV. Trimming took off 4 bases at V and 7 bases at J, with 20 bases between the two ends. CDR3 residues: CASSSLGGGFEEQYF. The CDR3 nucleotides read TGTGCCAGCAGCTCCCTGGGAGGGGGCTTTGAAGAGCAGTACTTC.

V and J are TRBV11-2 and TRBJ2-2, with 13 bases matching TRBD2. With 1 base clipped from V and 5 bases from J, the junction kept 7 bases outside the gene matches. The CDR3 spans 18 residues. Germline V lookup: CDR1 SGHAT, CDR2 FQNNGV. The CDR3 DNA follows: TGTGCCAGCAGCTTAGGGACTAGCGGGAGAGGTTGGACCGGGGAGCTGTTTTTT. Translation: CASSLGTSGRGWTGELFF.

V gene TRBV5-1 combines with J gene TRBJ2-1, with TRBD2 matching 12 bases. V was pared by 5 bases and J by 7 bases, with 4 bases of the junction left unmatched. The CDR3 spans 14 residues. The germline V gene encodes CDR1 SGHRS and CDR2 YFSETQ. CDR3 nucleotide sequence: TGCGCCAGCAGTACTAGCGGGAGGTGGAATGAGCAGTTCTTC. This sequence encodes CASSTSGRWNEQFF. Supplemented by reference TRBV5-1 and TRBJ2-1, the full variable domain reads KAGVTQTPRYLIKTRGQQVTLSCSPISGHRSVSWYQQTPGQGLQFLFEYFSETQRNKGNFPGRFSGRQFSNSRSEMNVSTLELGDSALYLCASSTSGRWNEQFFGPGTRLTVL.

The V gene is TRBV2, the J gene TRBJ2-1, with no clear D. With 1 base removed from V and 5 bases from J, the gap between germline ends came to 0 bases. CDR3 length: 11 residues. Germline CDR1 and CDR2: SNHLY and FYNNEI. CDR3 loop: CASSEDNEQFF. As DNA, the CDR3 is TGTGCCAGCAGTGAAGACAATGAGCAGTTCTTC.

Details on this clone: The identical CDR3 is also encoded by other nucleotide sequences in the sample. This chain links TRBV11-2 with TRBJ2-7, with D unclear. CDR3 size: 14 residues. With 4 bases removed from V and 0 bases from J, the gap between germline ends came to 10 bases. The V gene's germline CDR1 is SGHAT and CDR2 FQNNGV. The CDR3 DNA is TGTGCCAGCAGCTCTACTTCTCCCTCCTACGAGCAGTACTTC. Translated: CASSSTSPSYEQYF.

The chain links TRBV5-4 to TRBJ2-5, with a tentative D call TRBD1 (6 bases). V was shortened by 1 base and J by 1 base, with 8 bases between the two germline ends. Per the germline V gene, CDR1 is SGHNT and CDR2 is YYREEE (reference sequence). The CDR3 contains 14 residues. The CDR3 DNA follows: TGTGCCAGCAGCTTGCGAGGGGGCCAAGAGACCCAGTACTTC. It specifies CASSLRGGQETQYF. Supplemented by reference TRBV5-4 and TRBJ2-5, the full variable domain reads ETGVTQSPTHLIKTRGQQVTLRCSSQSGHNTVSWYQQALGQGPQFIFQYYREEENGRGNFPPRFSGLQFPNYSSELNVNALELDDSALYLCASSLRGGQETQYFGPGTRLLVL.

The chain has TRBV6-5 and TRBJ1-6; 7 bases match TRBD1. This CDR3 is 15 amino acids long. V lost 7 bases and J lost 7; bases outside the gene matches: 10. Per the germline V gene, CDR1 is MNHEY and CDR2 is SVGAGI. The CDR3 protein is CASTRGGSENSPLHF. The CDR3 coding sequence is TGTGCCAGCACCCGAGGGGGCAGTGAGAATTCACCCCTCCACTTT.

The chain carries TRBV7-8 and TRBJ1-1, with TRBD1 matching over 7 bases. Germline trimming cut 0 bases from V and 4 bases from J; bases unmatched to any gene: 14. The CDR3 has 18 amino acids. Germline CDR1 reads SGHVS; CDR2 reads FQNEAQ. CDR3 amino acids: CASSLASRMRGLGTEAFF. As DNA, the CDR3 is TGTGCCAGCAGCTTAGCGAGCCGCATGAGGGGGCTGGGCACTGAAGCTTTCTTT.

Comment on this clone: The sample has other DNA sequences that encode this CDR3 too. The gene calls are TRBV2 and TRBJ2-6; D gene ambiguous. Germline lookup yields CDR1 SNHLY and CDR2 FYNNEI. V was shortened by 4 bases and J by 0 bases, with 4 bases between the two germline ends. The CDR3 is 14 residues long. As DNA, the CDR3 is TGTGCCAGCAGTGGGGACTCTGGGGCCAACGTCCTGACTTTC. It translates to CASSGDSGANVLTF.

The chain uses TRBV7-9 and TRBJ1-5; D unclear. CDR3 length equals 13 residues. Trimming removed 5 bases at V and 8 bases at J, with 13 bases between. Germline V gene data show CDR1 as SEHNR and CDR2 as FQNEAQ (reference sequence). DNA of the CDR3: TGTGCCAGCAGCATTACGGGGAGTGAGCCCCAGCATTTT. This translates into CASSITGSEPQHF.

Turning to this clone: Other DNA variants within this sample encode the same CDR3. In DNA form, the CDR3 reads TGTGCCAGCACCCCGGGTAGGGGGACCCAGTACTTC. Its protein product is CASTPGRGTQYF. The chain has TRBV6-1 and TRBJ2-5, with D tentatively TRBD1 (5 bases). Trimming removed 7 bases from V and 7 bases from J, with 13 bases in between. The CDR3 extends over 12 amino acids. Germline V gives CDR1 MNHNS, CDR2 SASEGT.

This chain joins TRBV7-9 and TRBJ1-3; D is unclear. The CDR3 is made up of 15 amino acids. V dropped 0 bases and J dropped 0 bases, with 6 bases sitting between them. CDR1 is SEHNR, CDR2 FQNEAQ, per germline (reference sequence). CDR3 sequence (DNA): TGTGCCAGCAGCTTAGCCCAGATCTCTGGAAACACCATATATTTT. Translating it yields CASSLAQISGNTIYF.

The rearrangement uses TRBV7-9 and TRBJ1-5, with 10 bases fitting TRBD1. CDR1 and CDR2 from the germline V gene are SEHNR and FQNEAQ (reference sequence). This CDR3 is 17 amino acids long. With V trimmed by 1 base and J by 4 bases, 7 bases remained unmatched. The CDR3 DNA reads TGTGCCAGCAGCTTAGGGACAGGGGGTTCGGGTAATCAGCCCCAGCATTTT. Its translation is CASSLGTGGSGNQPQHF.

This clone has a handful of counts. J is TRBJ2-7 and V is TRBV10-3, with D possibly matching TRBD2 (6 bases). Trimming took 3 bases from V and 9 from J, leaving 15 bases between them. This CDR3 has 13 amino acids. Looked up from germline, CDR1 is ENHRY and CDR2 is SYGVKD. CDR3 in amino acids: CAISDPNREWQYF. The CDR3 nucleotides read TGTGCCATCAGTGACCCCAACCGGGAGTGGCAGTACTTC.

This clone was observed once. The chain links TRBV30 to TRBJ2-5; 14 bases map to TRBD2. TRBJ2-7 explains the end of the DNA better; the J call may be wrong. Germline CDR1 GTSNPN, CDR2 SVGIG (reference sequence). This CDR3 contains 15 residues. The CDR3 region is CAWSPGLAGAYEQYF. The CDR3 region has the DNA TGTGCCTGGAGTCCGGGACTAGCGGGGGCCTACGAGCAGTACTTC.

V and J are TRBV29-1 and TRBJ1-2; 10 bases are shared with TRBD1. Germline CDR1 reads SQVTM; CDR2 reads ANQGSEA. The CDR3 is 14 amino acids. Trimming took 6 bases from V and 7 from J; bases not matched to a gene: 11. CDR3 region: CSVPKGTGDVGYTF. In DNA, the CDR3 is TGCAGCGTCCCTAAGGGGACAGGGGATGTTGGCTACACCTTC.

This chain joins TRBV9 and TRBJ2-5; TRBD1 agrees at 10 bases. CDR1 is SGDLS and CDR2 is YYNGEE in the germline V gene. V lost 0 bases to trimming and J lost 3 bases; unmatched junction nucleotides: 2. The CDR3 has 15 residues. CDR3 nucleotides: TGTGCCAGCAGCGTAGCGGGGACAGGGGAAGAGACCCAGTACTTC. This gives the protein CASSVAGTGEETQYF.